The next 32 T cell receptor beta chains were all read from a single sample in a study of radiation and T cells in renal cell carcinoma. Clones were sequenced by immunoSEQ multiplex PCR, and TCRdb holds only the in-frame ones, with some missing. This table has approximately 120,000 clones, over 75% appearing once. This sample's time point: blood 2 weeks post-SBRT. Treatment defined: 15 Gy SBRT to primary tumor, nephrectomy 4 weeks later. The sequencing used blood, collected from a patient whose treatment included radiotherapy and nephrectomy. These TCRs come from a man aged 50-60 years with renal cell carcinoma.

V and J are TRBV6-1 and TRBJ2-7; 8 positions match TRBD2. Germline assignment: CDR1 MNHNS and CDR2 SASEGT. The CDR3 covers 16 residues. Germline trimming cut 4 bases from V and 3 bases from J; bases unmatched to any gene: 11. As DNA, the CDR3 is TGTGCCAGCAGTGTGGCGGCGGGGGGCCCCCGCTACGAGCAGTACTTC. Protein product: CASSVAAGGPRYEQYF.

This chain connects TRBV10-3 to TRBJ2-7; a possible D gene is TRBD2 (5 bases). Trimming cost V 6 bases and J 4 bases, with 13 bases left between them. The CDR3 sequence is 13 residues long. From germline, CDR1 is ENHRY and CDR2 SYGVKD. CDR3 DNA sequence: TGTGCCATCAGCCCGGGGATCACTTACGAGCAGTACTTC. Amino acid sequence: CAISPGITYEQYF.

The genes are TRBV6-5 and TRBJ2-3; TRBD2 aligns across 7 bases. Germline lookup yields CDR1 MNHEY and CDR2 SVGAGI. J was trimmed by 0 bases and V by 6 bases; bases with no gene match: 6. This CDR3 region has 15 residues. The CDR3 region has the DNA TGTGCCAGCAGGCTCGGGACTACTAGCACAGATACGCAGTATTTT. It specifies CASRLGTTSTDTQYF.

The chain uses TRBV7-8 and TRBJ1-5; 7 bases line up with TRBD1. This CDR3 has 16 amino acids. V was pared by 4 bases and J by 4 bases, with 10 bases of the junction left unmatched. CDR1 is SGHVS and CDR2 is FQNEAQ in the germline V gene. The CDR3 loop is CASSSRVGQPNQPQHF. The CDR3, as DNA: TGTGCCAGCAGCTCCCGTGTGGGACAGCCTAATCAGCCCCAGCATTTT.

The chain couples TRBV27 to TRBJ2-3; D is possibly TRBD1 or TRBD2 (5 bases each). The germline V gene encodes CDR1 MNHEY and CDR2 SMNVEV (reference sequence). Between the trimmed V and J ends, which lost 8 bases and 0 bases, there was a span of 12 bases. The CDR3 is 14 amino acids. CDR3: CASCQGPSTDTQYF. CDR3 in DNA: TGTGCCAGCTGCCAGGGACCTAGCACAGATACGCAGTATTTT.

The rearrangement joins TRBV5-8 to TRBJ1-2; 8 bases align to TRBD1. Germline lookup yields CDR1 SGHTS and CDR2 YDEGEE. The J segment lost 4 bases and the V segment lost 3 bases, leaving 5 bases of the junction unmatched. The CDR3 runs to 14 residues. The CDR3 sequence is CASSSGQGPYGYTF. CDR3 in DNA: TGTGCCAGCAGCTCAGGACAGGGTCCCTATGGCTACACCTTC.

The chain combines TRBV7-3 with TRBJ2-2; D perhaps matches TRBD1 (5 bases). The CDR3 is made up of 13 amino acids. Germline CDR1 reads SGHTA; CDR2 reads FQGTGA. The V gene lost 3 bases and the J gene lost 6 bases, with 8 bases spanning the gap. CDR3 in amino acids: CASSLGHAGELFF. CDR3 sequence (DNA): TGTGCCAGCAGCTTGGGGCACGCCGGGGAGCTGTTTTTT.

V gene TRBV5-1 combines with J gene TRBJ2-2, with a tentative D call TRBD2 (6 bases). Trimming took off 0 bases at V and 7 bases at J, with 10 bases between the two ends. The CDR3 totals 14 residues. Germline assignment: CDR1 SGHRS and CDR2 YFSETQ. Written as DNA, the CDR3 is TGCGCCAGCAGCTTGGTAGGGGAGGACGGGGAGCTGTTTTTT. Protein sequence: CASSLVGEDGELFF.

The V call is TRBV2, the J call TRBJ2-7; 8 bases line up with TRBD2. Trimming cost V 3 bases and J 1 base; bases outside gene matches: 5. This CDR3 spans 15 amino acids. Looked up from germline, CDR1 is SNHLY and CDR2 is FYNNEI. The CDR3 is CASSDKRGLSYEQYF. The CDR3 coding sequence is TGTGCCAGCAGTGATAAGCGGGGGCTTTCCTACGAGCAGTACTTC.

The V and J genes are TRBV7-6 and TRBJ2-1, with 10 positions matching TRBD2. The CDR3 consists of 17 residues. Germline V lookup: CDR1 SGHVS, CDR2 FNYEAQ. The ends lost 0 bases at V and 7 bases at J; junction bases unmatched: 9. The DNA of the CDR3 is TGTGCCAGCAGCTTAGCGCGATTAGCGGGAGGTGGTAATGAGCAGTTCTTC. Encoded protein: CASSLARLAGGGNEQFF.

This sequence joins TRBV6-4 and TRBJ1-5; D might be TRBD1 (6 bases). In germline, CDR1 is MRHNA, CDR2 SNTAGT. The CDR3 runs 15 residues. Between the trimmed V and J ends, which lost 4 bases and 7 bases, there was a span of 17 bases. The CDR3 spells CASSATHGGRQPQHF. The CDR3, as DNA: TGTGCCAGCAGTGCCACCCACGGGGGGCGGCAGCCCCAGCATTTT.

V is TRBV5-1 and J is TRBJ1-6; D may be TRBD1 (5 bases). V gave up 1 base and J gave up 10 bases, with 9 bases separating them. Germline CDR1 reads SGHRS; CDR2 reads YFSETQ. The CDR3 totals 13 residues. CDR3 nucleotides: TGCGCCAGCAGCTTGCAACGGGACTCACCCCTCCACTTT. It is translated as CASSLQRDSPLHF.

Here the CDR3 DNA reads TGTGCCAGCAGAGACAGTCCCTACGAGCAGTACTTC. This gives the protein CASRDSPYEQYF. The chain is built from TRBV2 and TRBJ2-7; a possible D gene is TRBD1 (5 bases). The germline CDR1 and CDR2 sequences are SNHLY and FYNNEI. Trimming shortened V by 6 bases and J by 2 bases, and 8 bases separated the two germline ends. The CDR3 extends over 12 amino acids.

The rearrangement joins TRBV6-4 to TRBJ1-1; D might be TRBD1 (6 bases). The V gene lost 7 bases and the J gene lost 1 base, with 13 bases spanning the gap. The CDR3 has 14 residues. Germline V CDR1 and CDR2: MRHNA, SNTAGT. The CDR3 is CASTAGVTNTEAFF. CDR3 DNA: TGTGCCAGCACTGCAGGGGTAACGAACACTGAAGCTTTCTTT.

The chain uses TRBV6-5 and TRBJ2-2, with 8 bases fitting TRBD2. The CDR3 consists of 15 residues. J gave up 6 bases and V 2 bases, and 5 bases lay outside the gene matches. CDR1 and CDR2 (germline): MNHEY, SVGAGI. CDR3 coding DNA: TGTGCCAGCAGTTACCGGGCAGCGGGGGCCGGGGAGCTGTTTTTT. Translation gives CASSYRAAGAGELFF.

CDR3 loop: CASGEGRETQYF. The CDR3 coding sequence is TGTGCCAGCGGGGAGGGCCGGGAGACCCAGTACTTC. This sequence joins TRBV7-6 and TRBJ2-5, with TRBD2 matching over 7 bases. The CDR3 covers 12 residues. After removal of 8 bases from V and 5 bases from J, the junction contained 5 bases not matched to a gene. Germline V gene lookup returns CDR1 SGHVS and CDR2 FNYEAQ.

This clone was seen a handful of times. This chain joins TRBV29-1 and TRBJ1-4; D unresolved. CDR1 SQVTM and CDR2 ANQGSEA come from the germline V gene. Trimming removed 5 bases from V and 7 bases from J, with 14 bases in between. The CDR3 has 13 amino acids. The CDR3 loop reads CSVRHAGGEKLFF. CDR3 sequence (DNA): TGCAGCGTTCGTCACGCGGGCGGTGAAAAACTGTTTTTT.

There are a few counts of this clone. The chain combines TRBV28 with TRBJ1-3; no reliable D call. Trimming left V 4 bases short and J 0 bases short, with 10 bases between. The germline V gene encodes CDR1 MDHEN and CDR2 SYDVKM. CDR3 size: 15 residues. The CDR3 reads CASSSREDSGNTIYF. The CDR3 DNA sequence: TGTGCCAGCAGTTCCCGGGAAGACTCTGGAAACACCATATATTTT.

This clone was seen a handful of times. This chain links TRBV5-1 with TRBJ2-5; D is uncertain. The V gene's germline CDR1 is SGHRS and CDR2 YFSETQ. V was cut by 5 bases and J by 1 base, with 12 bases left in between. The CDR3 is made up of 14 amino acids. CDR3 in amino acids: CASRVRQIQETQYF. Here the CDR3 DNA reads TGCGCCAGCAGAGTGAGACAAATCCAAGAGACCCAGTACTTC.

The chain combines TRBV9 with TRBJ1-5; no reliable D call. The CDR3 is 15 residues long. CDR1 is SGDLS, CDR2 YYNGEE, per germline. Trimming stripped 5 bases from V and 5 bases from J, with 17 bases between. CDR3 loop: CASSPDPESYQPQHF. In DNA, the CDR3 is TGTGCCAGCAGTCCCGATCCGGAGAGCTATCAGCCCCAGCATTTT.

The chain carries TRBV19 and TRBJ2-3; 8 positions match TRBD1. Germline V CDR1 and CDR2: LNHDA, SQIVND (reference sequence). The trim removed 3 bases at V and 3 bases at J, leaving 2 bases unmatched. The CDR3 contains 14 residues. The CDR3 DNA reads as TGTGCCAGTAGTATCCAGGGGGCAACAGATACGCAGTATTTT. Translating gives CASSIQGATDTQYF.

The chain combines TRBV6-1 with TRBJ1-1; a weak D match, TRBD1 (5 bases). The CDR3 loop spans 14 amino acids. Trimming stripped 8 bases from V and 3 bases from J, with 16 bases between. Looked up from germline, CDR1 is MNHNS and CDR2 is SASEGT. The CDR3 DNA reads TGTGCCAGCGCCTGGCAGGGCGGCGACACTGAAGCTTTCTTT. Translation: CASAWQGGDTEAFF.

The CDR3 nucleotides read TGCGCCAGCTCGACTAGCGGCATGTCCTACGAGCAGTACTTC. Its protein product is CASSTSGMSYEQYF. The chain links TRBV5-1 to TRBJ2-7; 9 nucleotides line up with TRBD2. The CDR3 totals 14 residues. The J segment lost 1 base and the V segment lost 7 bases, leaving 6 bases of the junction unmatched. Germline V gives CDR1 SGHRS, CDR2 YFSETQ.

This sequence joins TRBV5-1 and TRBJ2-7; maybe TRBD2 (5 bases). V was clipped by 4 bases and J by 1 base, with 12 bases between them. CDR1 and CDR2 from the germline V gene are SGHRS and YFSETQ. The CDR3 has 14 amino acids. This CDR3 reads CASSPEVPSYEQYF. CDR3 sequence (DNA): TGCGCCAGCAGCCCGGAGGTGCCGTCCTACGAGCAGTACTTC.

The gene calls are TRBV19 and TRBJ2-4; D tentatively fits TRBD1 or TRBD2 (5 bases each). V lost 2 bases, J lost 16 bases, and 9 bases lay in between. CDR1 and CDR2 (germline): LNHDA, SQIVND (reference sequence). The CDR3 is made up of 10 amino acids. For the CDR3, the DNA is TGTGCCAGTAGTATACTCGGGGCCTACTTC. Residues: CASSILGAYF.

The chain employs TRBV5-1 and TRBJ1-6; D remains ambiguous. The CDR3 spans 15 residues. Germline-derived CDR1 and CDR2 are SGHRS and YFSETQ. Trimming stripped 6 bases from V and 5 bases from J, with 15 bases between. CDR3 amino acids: CASTEQSRDNSPLHF. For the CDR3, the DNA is TGCGCCAGCACGGAGCAAAGCCGAGATAATTCACCCCTCCACTTT.

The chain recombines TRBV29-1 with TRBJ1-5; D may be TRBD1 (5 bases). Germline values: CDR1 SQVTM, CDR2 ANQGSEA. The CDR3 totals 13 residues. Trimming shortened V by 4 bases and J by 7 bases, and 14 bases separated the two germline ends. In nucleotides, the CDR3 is TGCAGCGTTGCCTCAGGGCCGATCCAGCCCCAGCATTTT. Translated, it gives CSVASGPIQPQHF.

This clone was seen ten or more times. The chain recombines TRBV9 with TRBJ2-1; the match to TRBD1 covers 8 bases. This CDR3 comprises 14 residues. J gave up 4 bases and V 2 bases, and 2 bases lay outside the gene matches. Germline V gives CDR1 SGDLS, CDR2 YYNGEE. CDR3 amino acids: CASSVTGVYNEQFF. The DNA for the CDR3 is TGTGCCAGCAGCGTGACAGGGGTATACAATGAGCAGTTCTTC.

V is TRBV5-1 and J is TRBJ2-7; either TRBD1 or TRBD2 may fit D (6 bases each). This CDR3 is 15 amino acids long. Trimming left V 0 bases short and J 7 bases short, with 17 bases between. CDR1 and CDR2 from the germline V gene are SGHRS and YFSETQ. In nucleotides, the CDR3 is TGCGCCAGCAGCTTGGACGCGTGGGGGGCCCGGGAGCAGTACTTC. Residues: CASSLDAWGAREQYF.

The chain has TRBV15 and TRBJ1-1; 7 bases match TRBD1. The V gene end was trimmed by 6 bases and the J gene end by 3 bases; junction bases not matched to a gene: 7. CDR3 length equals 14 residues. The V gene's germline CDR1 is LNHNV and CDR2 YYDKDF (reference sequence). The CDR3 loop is CATSTGVGYTEAFF. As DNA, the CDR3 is TGTGCCACCAGTACAGGGGTCGGGTACACTGAAGCTTTCTTT.

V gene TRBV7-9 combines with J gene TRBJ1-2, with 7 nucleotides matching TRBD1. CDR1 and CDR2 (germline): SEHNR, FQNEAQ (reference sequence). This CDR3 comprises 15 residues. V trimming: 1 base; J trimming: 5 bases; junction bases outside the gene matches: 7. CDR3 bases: TGTGCCAGCAGCTTAGAATCCGGGACAGCGTATGGCTACACCTTC. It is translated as CASSLESGTAYGYTF.

The CDR3 DNA follows: TGTGCCAGCAGCTTGTACCAGGCGCGGAACACTGAAGCTTTCTTT. It yields the protein CASSLYQARNTEAFF. This chain links TRBV5-4 with TRBJ1-1; no firm D call. Trimming stripped 1 base from V and 1 base from J, with 11 bases between. CDR3 length equals 15 residues. CDR1 SGHNT and CDR2 YYREEE come from the germline V gene (reference sequence).